These 15 T cell receptor beta chains share one sample of origin, sequenced in a study of technical replicates of blood from several donors. Sequenced by immunoSEQ multiplex PCR; TCRdb stores in-frame clones only, minus some. Found here are over 85,000 clones, over 85% of them singletons; the top ten hold about 0.35%. Input material: T cells isolated from PBMCs. Every receptor here comes from a human donor in good health.

The rearrangement joins TRBV6-5 to TRBJ2-7; TRBD1 matches 10 bases. There are 14 residues in the CDR3. J lost 6 bases, V lost 4 bases, and 6 bases had no gene match. The germline CDR1 and CDR2 sequences are MNHEY and SVGAGI. The CDR3 sequence is CASSSTGGASEQYF. The CDR3 coding sequence is TGTGCCAGCAGTTCGACAGGGGGCGCTTCCGAGCAGTACTTC.

The J gene is TRBJ2-3, the V gene TRBV7-2, with D unclear. The V gene lost 5 bases and the J gene lost 0 bases, with 9 bases spanning the gap. The CDR3 spans 14 residues. Germline loops: CDR1 SGHTA, CDR2 FQGNSA. The CDR3 here is CASSPRFSTDTQYF. The CDR3 DNA is TGTGCCAGCAGCCCTCGGTTTAGCACAGATACGCAGTATTTT.

V and J are TRBV11-2 and TRBJ2-3; TRBD2 might be the D (5 bases). The V gene's germline CDR1 is SGHAT and CDR2 FQNNGV. There are 15 residues in the CDR3. Trimming removed 2 bases at V and 4 bases at J, with 13 bases between. Here the CDR3 reads CASSLSWTAADTQYF. Here the CDR3 DNA reads TGTGCCAGCAGCTTAAGCTGGACTGCGGCAGATACGCAGTATTTT.

The chain is built from TRBV2 and TRBJ2-7; 8 bases are shared with TRBD1. CDR1 and CDR2 (germline): SNHLY, FYNNEI. V shed 10 bases, J shed 6 bases, and the junction held 17 bases outside the gene matches. There are 15 residues in the CDR3. CDR3 DNA sequence: TGTGCCACCGAAAAATCTCCTATGGACAGGGTCGAGCAGTACTTC. It is translated as CATEKSPMDRVEQYF.

The chain combines TRBV5-6 with TRBJ1-4, with 9 bases lining up with TRBD1. In germline, CDR1 is SGHDT, CDR2 YYEEEE. The CDR3 is made up of 17 amino acids. The V segment lost 5 bases and the J segment 0 bases; nucleotides outside the gene matches: 8. CDR3 nucleotides: TGTGCCAGCAGTTTTGGGACAGGGTGGGCAACTAATGAAAAACTGTTTTTT. This gives the protein CASSFGTGWATNEKLFF. Supplemented by reference TRBV5-6 and TRBJ1-4, the full variable domain reads DAGVTQSPTHLIKTRGQQVTLRCSPKSGHDTVSWYQQALGQGPQFIFQYYEEEERQRGNFPDRFSGHQFPNYSSELNVNALLLGDSALYLCASSFGTGWATNEKLFFGSGTQLSVL.

This chain joins TRBV7-2 and TRBJ1-1; 7 positions match TRBD1. J gave up 5 bases and V 5 bases, and 11 bases lay outside the gene matches. The germline V gene encodes CDR1 SGHTA and CDR2 FQGNSA. The CDR3 has 15 residues. The CDR3 region is CASSPTTGRRTEAFF. In DNA, the CDR3 is TGTGCCAGCAGCCCGACGACAGGGCGGAGGACTGAAGCTTTCTTT.

V and J are TRBV28 and TRBJ2-3; 16 bases line up with TRBD2. V shed 3 bases, J shed 6 bases, and the junction held 9 bases outside the gene matches. This CDR3 contains 18 residues. Germline-derived CDR1 and CDR2 are MDHEN and SYDVKM. The CDR3 spells CASSFASGLAGGGDTQYF. CDR3 DNA: TGTGCCAGCAGTTTCGCCTCGGGACTAGCGGGAGGGGGGGATACGCAGTATTTT.

The chain joins TRBV5-8 to TRBJ1-2; D is possibly TRBD1 (6 bases). V was pared by 5 bases and J by 8 bases, with 19 bases between. The germline CDR1 and CDR2 sequences are SGHTS and YDEGEE. The CDR3 spans 14 residues. CDR3 bases: TGTGCCAGCAGTCCGTGGCAGGGGTTCAGCGGCTACACCTTC. Translated, it gives CASSPWQGFSGYTF.

This sequence joins TRBV6-4 and TRBJ1-3; the D gene is possibly TRBD1 (5 bases). This CDR3 comprises 17 residues. The V gene's germline CDR1 is MRHNA and CDR2 SNTAGT. Trimming left V 0 bases short and J 0 bases short, with 12 bases between. The CDR3: CASSDSGGSNSGNTIYF. The DNA for the CDR3 is TGTGCCAGCAGTGACTCGGGGGGGAGTAACTCTGGAAACACCATATATTTT.

V usage is TRBV9 and J usage is TRBJ1-1, with a tentative D call TRBD1 (5 bases). The CDR3 has 17 amino acids. V lost 4 bases and J lost 0, with 19 bases in between. From germline, CDR1 is SGDLS and CDR2 YYNGEE. CDR3 nucleotide sequence: TGTGCCAGCAGCCGAGGAATGCCGACAGCCCTGAACACTGAAGCTTTCTTT. This codes for CASSRGMPTALNTEAFF.

J is TRBJ2-3 and V is TRBV2, with 15 bases aligning to TRBD2. Per the germline V gene, CDR1 is SNHLY and CDR2 is FYNNEI. This CDR3 region has 15 residues. V shed 9 bases and J 5 bases; nucleotides not matched to a gene: 6. CDR3 in amino acids: CASAPGLAGGDTQYF. The CDR3 nucleotides read TGTGCCAGTGCCCCGGGACTAGCGGGAGGAGATACGCAGTATTTT. Variable domain in full (rest from reference TRBV2 and TRBJ2-3): EPEVTQTPSHQVTQMGQEVILRCVPISNHLYFYWYRQILGQKVEFLVSFYNNEISEKSEIFDDQFSVERPDGSNFTLKIRSTKLEDSAMYFCASAPGLAGGDTQYFGPGTRLTVL.

The chain employs TRBV2 and TRBJ1-5; a weak D match, TRBD1 (6 bases). The CDR3 loop spans 15 amino acids. CDR1 is SNHLY, CDR2 FYNNEI, per germline. Between the trimmed V and J ends, which lost 6 bases and 9 bases, there was a span of 21 bases. CDR3 bases: TGTGCCAGCAGATTTTTGGACAGTACCGGTGGGCCCCAGCATTTT. It codes for CASRFLDSTGGPQHF.

J is TRBJ1-3 and V is TRBV2, with a tentative D call TRBD1 (6 bases). The germline gives CDR1 SNHLY, CDR2 FYNNEI. The V end was cut by 3 bases, the J end by 8 bases, with 14 bases between. The CDR3 has 14 residues. The CDR3 loop is CASSEALKGDTIYF. CDR3 sequence (DNA): TGTGCCAGCAGTGAGGCCCTAAAGGGGGACACCATATATTTT.

This chain links TRBV27 with TRBJ2-1; 10 nucleotides match TRBD2. Losses at the gene ends were 5 bases for V and 6 bases for J; bases not matched to a gene: 7. Looked up from germline, CDR1 is MNHEY and CDR2 is SMNVEV (reference sequence). CDR3 length equals 15 residues. The CDR3 bases are TGTGCCAGCAGTGCTAGCGGGAGCTTCGGCAATGAGCAGTTCTTC. It yields the protein CASSASGSFGNEQFF.

The rearrangement joins TRBV2 to TRBJ1-1; 10 bases align to TRBD1. V gave up 8 bases and J gave up 0 bases; unmatched junction bases: 6. CDR1 SNHLY and CDR2 FYNNEI come from the germline V gene. The CDR3 is 15 amino acids. The DNA for the CDR3 is TGTGCCAGCGGCCGGGACAGGGGTCTGAACACTGAAGCTTTCTTT. It encodes CASGRDRGLNTEAFF.